This T cell receptor (beta chain) derives from a study of cytomegalovirus exposure and HLA in healthy donors. At the level of the study: Caucasian-associated ancestry cluster membership applied to approximately 84% of approximately 400 genotyped donors.

Note on this clone: Its antigen is unknown.

The PCR employed 60 Vbeta primers together with 13 Jbeta primers. Generated by immunoSEQ multiplex PCR, the TCRdb table keeps only in-frame clones and is missing some. The sample carries some 130,000 clones, 75% to 85% recorded once. The CDR3 consists of 13 residues. Germline V gene lookup returns CDR1 LGHNT and CDR2 FRNRAP. The ends were cut back, 2 bases at V and 7 bases at J, with 8 bases in the middle. Regarding the study as a whole: Donors were assumed by presence/absence analyses to have roughly uniform sequencing depth.

This sequence was found in a man aged 25 to 40 in good health and CMV-seronegative. The gene calls are TRBV12-5 and TRBJ1-4; D gene uncertain. Sequenced sample: PBMCs. Here the CDR3 DNA reads TGTGCTAGTGGTTTGATACGGGGTGAAAAACTGTTTTTT. Its translation: CASGLIRGEKLFF. The full variable domain, completed using reference TRBV12-5 and TRBJ1-4, is DARVTQTPRHKVTEMGQEVTMRCQPILGHNTVFWYRQTMMQGLELLAYFRNRAPLDDSGMPKDRFSAEMPDATLATLKIQPSEPRDSAVYFCASGLIRGEKLFFGSGTQLSVL.